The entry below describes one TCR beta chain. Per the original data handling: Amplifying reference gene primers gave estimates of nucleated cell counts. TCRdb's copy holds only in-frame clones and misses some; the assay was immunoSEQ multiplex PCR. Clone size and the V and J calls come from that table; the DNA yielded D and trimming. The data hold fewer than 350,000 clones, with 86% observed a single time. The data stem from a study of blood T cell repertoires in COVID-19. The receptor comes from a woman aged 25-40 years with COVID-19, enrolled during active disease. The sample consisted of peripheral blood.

Written as DNA, the CDR3 is TGTGCCAGCAGCTTGGACTTTCTGTCCTACGAGCAGTACTTC. The encoded protein is CASSLDFLSYEQYF. J is TRBJ2-7 and V is TRBV5-4; D not resolved. The ends were cut back, 0 bases at V and 1 base at J, with 8 bases in the middle. There are 14 residues in the CDR3. Germline V CDR1 and CDR2: SGHNT, YYREEE (reference sequence).